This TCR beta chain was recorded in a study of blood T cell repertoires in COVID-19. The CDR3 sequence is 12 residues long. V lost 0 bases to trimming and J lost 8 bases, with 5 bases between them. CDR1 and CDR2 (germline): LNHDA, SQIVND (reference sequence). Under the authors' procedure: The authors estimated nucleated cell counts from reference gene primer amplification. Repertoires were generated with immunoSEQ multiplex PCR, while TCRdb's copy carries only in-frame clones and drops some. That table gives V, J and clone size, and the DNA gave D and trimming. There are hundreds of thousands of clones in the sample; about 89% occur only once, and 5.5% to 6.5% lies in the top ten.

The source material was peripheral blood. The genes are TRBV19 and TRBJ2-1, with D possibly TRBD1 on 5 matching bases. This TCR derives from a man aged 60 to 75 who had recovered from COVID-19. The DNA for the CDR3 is TGTGCCAGTAGTATAGAAGGGGATGAGCAGTTCTTC. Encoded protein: CASSIEGDEQFF.